The clone carrying this T cell receptor (beta chain) was detected many times. Its antigen is unknown. PBMCs stemmed from around 9.1 ml of fresh peripheral blood. TCR beta CDR3 amplification used RNA transcripts. Investigators did first-round RT-PCR with HTBI primers, then second-round multiplex PCR. TCRdb processed the multiplex PCR reads anew with MiXCR; each CDR3 protein has one entry. The sample lists 400,000 to 450,000 distinct CDR3 sequences; around 20% were seen once. The entry originates in a study of Graves' ophthalmopathy and Graves' hyperthyroidism. Study-wide background: Upon initial diagnosis and before any treatment, peripheral blood was collected.

Germline lookup yields CDR1 MNHNS and CDR2 SASEGT. The CDR3 contains 17 residues. V was trimmed by 1 base and J by 2 bases, leaving 12 bases between them. Findings and limits, study-wide: Predictions made by the model for ophthalmopathy progression reached approximately 70% sensitivity and about 72% specificity.

The chain employs TRBV6-1 and TRBJ2-6, with TRBD1 as a possible D gene (6 bases). Sequenced input: peripheral blood. The sequence came from a woman aged 18-29 years with stable Graves' hyperthyroidism. CDR3 sequence: CASSEEGQLAGANVLTF. CDR3 DNA sequence: TGTGCCAGCAGTGAAGAAGGACAGCTGGCTGGGGCCAACGTCCTGACTTTC.